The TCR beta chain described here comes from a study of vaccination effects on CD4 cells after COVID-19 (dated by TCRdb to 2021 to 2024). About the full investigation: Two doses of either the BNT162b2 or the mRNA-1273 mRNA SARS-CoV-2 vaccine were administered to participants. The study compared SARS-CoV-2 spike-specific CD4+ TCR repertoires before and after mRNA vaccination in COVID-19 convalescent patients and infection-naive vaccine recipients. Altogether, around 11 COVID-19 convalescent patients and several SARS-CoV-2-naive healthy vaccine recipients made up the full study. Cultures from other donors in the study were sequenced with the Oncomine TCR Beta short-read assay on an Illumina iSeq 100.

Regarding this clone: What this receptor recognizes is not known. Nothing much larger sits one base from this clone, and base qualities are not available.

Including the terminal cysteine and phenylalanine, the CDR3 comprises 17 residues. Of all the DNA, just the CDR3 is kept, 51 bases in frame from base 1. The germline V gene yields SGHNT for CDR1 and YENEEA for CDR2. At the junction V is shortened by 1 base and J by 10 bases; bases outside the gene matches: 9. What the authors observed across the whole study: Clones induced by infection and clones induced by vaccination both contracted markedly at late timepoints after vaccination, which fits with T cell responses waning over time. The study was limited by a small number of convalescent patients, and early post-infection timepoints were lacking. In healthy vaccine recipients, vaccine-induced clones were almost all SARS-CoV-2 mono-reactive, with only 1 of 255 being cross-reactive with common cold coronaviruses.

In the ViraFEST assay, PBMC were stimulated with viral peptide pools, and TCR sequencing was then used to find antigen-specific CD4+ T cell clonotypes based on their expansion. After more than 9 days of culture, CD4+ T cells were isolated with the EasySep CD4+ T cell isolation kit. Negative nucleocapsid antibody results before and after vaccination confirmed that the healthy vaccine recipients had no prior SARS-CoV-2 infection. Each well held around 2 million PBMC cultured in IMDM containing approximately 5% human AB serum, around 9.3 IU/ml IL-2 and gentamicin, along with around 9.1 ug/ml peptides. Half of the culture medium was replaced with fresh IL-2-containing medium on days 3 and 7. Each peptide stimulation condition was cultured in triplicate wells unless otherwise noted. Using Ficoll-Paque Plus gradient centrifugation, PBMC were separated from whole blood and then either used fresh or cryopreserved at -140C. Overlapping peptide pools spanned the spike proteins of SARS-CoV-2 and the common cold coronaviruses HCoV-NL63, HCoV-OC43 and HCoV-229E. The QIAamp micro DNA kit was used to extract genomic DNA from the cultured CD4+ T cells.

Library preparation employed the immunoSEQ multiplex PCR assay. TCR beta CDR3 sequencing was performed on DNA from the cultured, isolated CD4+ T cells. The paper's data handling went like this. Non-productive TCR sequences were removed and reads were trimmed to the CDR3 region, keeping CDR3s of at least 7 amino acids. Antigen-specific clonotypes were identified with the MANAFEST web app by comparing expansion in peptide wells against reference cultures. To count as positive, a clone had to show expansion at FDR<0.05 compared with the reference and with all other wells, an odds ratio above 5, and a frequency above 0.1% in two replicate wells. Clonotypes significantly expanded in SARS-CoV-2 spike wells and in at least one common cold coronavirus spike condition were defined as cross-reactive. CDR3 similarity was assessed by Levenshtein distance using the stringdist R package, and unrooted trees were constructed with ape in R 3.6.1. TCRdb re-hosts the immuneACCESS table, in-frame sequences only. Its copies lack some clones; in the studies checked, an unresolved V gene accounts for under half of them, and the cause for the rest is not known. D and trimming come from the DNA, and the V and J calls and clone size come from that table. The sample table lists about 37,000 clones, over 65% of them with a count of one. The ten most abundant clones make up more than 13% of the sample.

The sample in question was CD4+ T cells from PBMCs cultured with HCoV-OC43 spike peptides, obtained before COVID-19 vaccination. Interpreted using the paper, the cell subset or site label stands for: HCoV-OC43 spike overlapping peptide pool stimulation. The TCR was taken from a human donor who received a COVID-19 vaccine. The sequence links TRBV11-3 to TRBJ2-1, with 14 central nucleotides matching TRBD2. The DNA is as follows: TGTGCCAGCAGCTTAGGTTTGGGACTAGCGGGAGTTGGAGAGCAGTTCTTC. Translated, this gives CASSLGLGLAGVGEQFF.